The 31 T cell receptor beta chains below all came from one sample that was sequenced in a study of regulatory T cells in long-lasting Graves disease. Time point here: newly diagnosed GD, antithyroid drugs for less than 3 months. PBMCs were the source of the RNA used for TCR sequencing. The authors built TCR beta libraries using iRepertoire HTBI primers and Arm-PCR of CDR3 regions. TCRdb redid the calling of the multiplex PCR reads with MiXCR, one entry per CDR3 protein. The sample carries 300,000 to 400,000 distinct CDR3 sequences, approximately 15% recorded once. This sample also belongs to another study, concerning T cells in Graves' hyperthyroidism and ophthalmopathy.

The starting material was peripheral blood mononuclear cells (PBMCs), obtained at new diagnosis, from a patient treated with antithyroid drugs. These receptors were taken from a man aged 35 to 55 with Graves disease.

As regards this clonotype: Compared with germline, one end of the junction differs, possibly owing to a read error. The V and J genes are TRBV11-2 and TRBJ2-5; tentative D call: TRBD1 (6 bases). Germline V gene lookup returns CDR1 SGHAT and CDR2 FQNNGV. The CDR3 loop spans 15 amino acids. CDR3 DNA sequence: TGCGCCAGCAGCCAAAACCAGGGGAGAAGCGAGACCCAGTACTTC. Protein product: CASSQNQGRSETQYF.

This chain links TRBV5-1 with TRBJ2-3; 8 bases map to TRBD2. The V segment lost 4 bases and the J segment 2 bases; nucleotides outside the gene matches: 6. The CDR3 runs to 15 residues. CDR1 is SGHRS, CDR2 YFSETQ, per germline. In DNA, the CDR3 is TGCGCCAGCAGCAGGCGGGGGGCCATCACAGATACGCAGTATTTT. As protein: CASSRRGAITDTQYF. The variable domain in full, with the rest retrieved from reference TRBV5-1 and TRBJ2-3, is KAGVTQTPRYLIKTRGQQVTLSCSPISGHRSVSWYQQTPGQGLQFLFEYFSETQRNKGNFPGRFSGRQFSNSRSEMNVSTLELGDSALYLCASSRRGAITDTQYFGPGTRLTVL.

This clonotype occurred many times. The CDR3 loop reads CASIEGTAYSNQPQHF. The CDR3 nucleotides read TGTGCCAGCATCGAGGGGACAGCTTATAGCAATCAGCCCCAGCATTTT. The gene calls are TRBV12-3 or TRBV12-4 and TRBJ1-5; 7 bases line up with TRBD1. The J segment lost 0 bases and the V segment lost 7 bases, leaving 9 bases of the junction unmatched. CDR3 size: 16 residues.

This chain links TRBV10-2 with TRBJ2-7, with D perhaps TRBD1 (6 bases). V was trimmed by 3 bases and J by 4 bases, leaving 16 bases between them. Germline-derived CDR1 and CDR2 are WSHSY and SAAADI. The CDR3 spans 15 residues. CDR3 sequence (DNA): TGCGCCAGCAGTGAACTCGCATCCAGGGGTTACGAGCAGTACTTC. Protein: CASSELASRGYEQYF.

The V call is TRBV4-1, the J call TRBJ1-5; D possibly corresponds to TRBD1 (6 bases). Germline CDR1 reads MGHRA; CDR2 reads YSYEKL. Trimming left V 0 bases short and J 9 bases short, with 12 bases between. This CDR3 region has 14 residues. The CDR3 region is CASSQEPRGSPQHF. CDR3 in DNA: TGCGCCAGCAGCCAAGAGCCCAGGGGATCGCCCCAGCATTTT.

As to this clonotype: One base separates it from a far larger clone, so it is likely a read error. V gene TRBV20-1 combines with J gene TRBJ2-1, with 8 positions matching TRBD1. CDR3 length equals 12 residues. Germline CDR1 DFQATT, CDR2 SNEGSKA (reference sequence). V lost 6 bases, J lost 13 bases, and 11 bases stayed unmatched. The DNA of the CDR3 is TGCAGTGCGATCGACAGGGGACGGACCCAGTTCTTC. This codes for CSAIDRGRTQFF.

The chain is built from TRBV19 and TRBJ2-1; D unclear. V lost 9 bases and J 7 bases, leaving 10 bases between the germline ends. This CDR3 spans 11 amino acids. In germline, CDR1 is LNHDA, CDR2 SQIVND (reference sequence). The CDR3: CASRIGNEQFF. The CDR3 coding sequence is TGTGCCAGCCGCATTGGGAATGAGCAGTTCTTC.

This chain uses TRBV4-2 with TRBJ1-1, with D unresolved. V shed 0 bases and J shed 4 bases, with 3 bases lying between them. The CDR3 sequence is 12 residues long. Germline assignment: CDR1 LGHNA and CDR2 YNFKEQ. The CDR3 bases are TGTGCCAGCAGCCAAGAGGTCACTGAAGCTTTCTTT. It encodes CASSQEVTEAFF.

This clonotype came up many times. The chain links TRBV13 to TRBJ2-3, with D tentatively TRBD1 (6 bases). The germline CDR1 and CDR2 sequences are PRHDT and FYEKMQ (reference sequence). The CDR3 runs to 17 residues. V was trimmed by 2 bases and J by 4 bases, leaving 19 bases between them. CDR3 sequence (DNA): TGTGCCAGCAGCTTATCCTCGACAGGCCCGAGTCCAGATACGCAGTATTTT. The encoded protein is CASSLSSTGPSPDTQYF.

This clonotype appeared a few times. This chain connects TRBV19 to TRBJ2-1; D unresolved. This CDR3 is built from 15 residues. Germline CDR1 and CDR2: LNHDA and SQIVND (reference sequence). V dropped 3 bases and J dropped 8 bases, with 17 bases sitting between them. The CDR3 loop reads CASSIAAERFDEQFF. CDR3 DNA: TGTGCCAGTAGTATTGCGGCGGAGCGATTCGATGAGCAGTTCTTC. The full variable domain, its missing parts supplied by reference TRBV19 and TRBJ2-1, is DGGITQSPKYLFRKEGQNVTLSCEQNLNHDAMYWYRQDPGQGLRLIYYSQIVNDFQKGDIAEGYSVSREKKESFPLTVTSAQKNPTAFYLCASSIAAERFDEQFFGPGTRLTVL.

Regarding this clonotype: A far larger clone is one base from this, pointing to a likely read error. The chain combines TRBV11-1 with TRBJ2-1; TRBD2 matches 10 bases. This CDR3 has 18 amino acids. From germline, CDR1 is SGHAT and CDR2 FQDESV (reference sequence). V dropped 5 bases and J dropped 4; count of bases not matched to a gene: 14. The CDR3 reads CASSQPRGRLAGYNEQFF. The CDR3 coding sequence is TGTGCCAGCAGCCAGCCCCGGGGACGACTAGCGGGTTACAATGAGCAGTTCTTC.

At least ten counts were recorded for this clonotype. The rearrangement joins TRBV18 to TRBJ2-2; tentative D call: TRBD1 (5 bases). V lost 5 bases and J lost 0, with 16 bases in between. Germline loops: CDR1 KGHSH, CDR2 LQKENI. The CDR3 spans 17 residues. The CDR3 spells CASSTSIRTPNTGELFF. The CDR3 DNA reads as TGTGCCAGCTCAACTTCAATAAGGACACCGAACACCGGGGAGCTGTTTTTT.

This sequence joins TRBV30 and TRBJ2-5; D remains unclear. Germline V gives CDR1 GTSNPN, CDR2 SVGIG (reference sequence). This CDR3 region has 13 residues. V lost 1 base and J lost 5, with 11 bases in between. The CDR3 loop is CAWSGWRGETQYF. DNA for the CDR3: TGTGCCTGGAGTGGGTGGCGTGGGGAGACCCAGTACTTC.

This clonotype was found many times. This chain connects TRBV7-3 to TRBJ2-3; 9 bases fit TRBD2. The CDR3 sequence is 17 residues long. The germline CDR1 and CDR2 sequences are SGHTA and FQGTGA. The trim removed 0 bases at V and 6 bases at J, leaving 10 bases unmatched. In DNA form, the CDR3 reads TGTGCCAGCAGCTTAACACCTCTTGCGGGGGGGCATGATACGCAGTATTTT. This gives the protein CASSLTPLAGGHDTQYF.

This clonotype has at least ten counts. The chain recombines TRBV3-1 with TRBJ2-5; D possibly corresponds to TRBD2 (5 bases). The CDR3 is 15 amino acids. CDR1 and CDR2 from the germline V gene are LGHDT and YNNKEL (reference sequence). Trimming left V 0 bases short and J 3 bases short, with 11 bases between. As DNA, the CDR3 is TGTGCCAGCAGCCAAGATCACCGGAGGAAAGAGACCCAGTACTTC. Translation gives CASSQDHRRKETQYF.

This clonotype turned up a few times. A much larger clone lies a single base off, so this may be a read error. The chain joins TRBV12-3 or TRBV12-4 to TRBJ1-1; maybe TRBD1 (5 bases). CDR3 length: 16 amino acids. V was pared by 8 bases and J by 4 bases, with 23 bases between. CDR3 sequence (DNA): TGTGCCAGCGGACATGGAGTACGGGTTGTTGTCACTGAAGCTTTCTTT. It is translated as CASGHGVRVVVTEAFF.

This clonotype has more than one count but fewer than ten. The chain joins TRBV7-8 to TRBJ1-1; D unresolved. V lost 5 bases to trimming and J lost 12 bases, with 19 bases between them. The CDR3 covers 13 residues. The germline V gene encodes CDR1 SGHVS and CDR2 FQNEAQ. The DNA for the CDR3 is TGTGCCAGCAGCCATTACAGCGGGGAGAATCCTTTCTTT. This translates into CASSHYSGENPFF.

This clonotype was counted ten times or more. DNA of the CDR3: TGCGCCAGCAGCACCTTGGGGGGGCTGAACACTGAAGCTTTCTTT. Protein sequence: CASSTLGGLNTEAFF. This chain joins TRBV4-1 and TRBJ1-1; D is perhaps TRBD1 (6 bases). The germline gives CDR1 MGHRA, CDR2 YSYEKL. The CDR3 length is 15 residues. V was clipped by 5 bases and J by 0 bases, with 13 bases between them.

The sample holds many counts of this clonotype. The chain joins TRBV6-1 to TRBJ2-2; 9 positions agree with TRBD1. The trim removed 6 bases at V and 7 bases at J, leaving 9 bases unmatched. This CDR3 has 15 amino acids. CDR1 is MNHNS and CDR2 is SASEGT in the germline V gene. CDR3 sequence reads: CASSLRQGVGGELFF. The CDR3 DNA is TGTGCCAGCAGCCTTCGACAGGGGGTCGGCGGGGAGCTGTTTTTT.

At least ten counts were recorded for this clonotype. The chain employs TRBV18 and TRBJ2-5; D remains unclear. Deletions cut 0 bases from V and 5 bases from J, with 13 bases between. CDR1 is KGHSH and CDR2 is LQKENI in the germline V gene. The CDR3 loop spans 15 amino acids. DNA of the CDR3: TGTGCCAGCTCACCACCGCACGTCTTGGGCGAGACCCAGTACTTC. Residues: CASSPPHVLGETQYF.

This chain uses TRBV19 with TRBJ2-3; 9 bases are shared with TRBD1. CDR3 size: 15 residues. The V gene end was trimmed by 3 bases and the J gene end by 4 bases; junction bases not matched to a gene: 5. Germline CDR1 LNHDA, CDR2 SQIVND (reference sequence). The CDR3 loop is CASSIPGQGPDTQYF. The CDR3 nucleotides are TGTGCCAGTAGTATTCCGGGACAGGGCCCAGATACGCAGTATTTT. The full variable domain, rest sourced from reference TRBV19 and TRBJ2-3, is DGGITQSPKYLFRKEGQNVTLSCEQNLNHDAMYWYRQDPGQGLRLIYYSQIVNDFQKGDIAEGYSVSREKKESFPLTVTSAQKNPTAFYLCASSIPGQGPDTQYFGPGTRLTVL.

This clonotype was counted many times. The chain has TRBV7-2 and TRBJ2-5; TRBD2 agrees at 7 bases. J lost 1 base, V lost 5 bases, and 4 bases had no gene match. Germline V gene lookup returns CDR1 SGHTA and CDR2 FQGNSA. The CDR3 has 14 residues. CDR3 DNA sequence: TGTGCCAGCAGCAGGCCGGGGGGCCAAGAGACCCAGTACTTC. As protein: CASSRPGGQETQYF.

This clonotype was observed many times. The chain carries TRBV2 and TRBJ2-1; the match to TRBD2 covers 13 bases. The length of the CDR3 is 15 residues. The J segment lost 9 bases and the V segment lost 7 bases, leaving 9 bases of the junction unmatched. Looked up from germline, CDR1 is SNHLY and CDR2 is FYNNEI. The CDR3 nucleotides read TGTGCCAGCACGCTACTAGCGGGGGGGCTAAGTGAGCAGTTCTTC. It encodes CASTLLAGGLSEQFF.

This clonotype appeared a few times. The CDR3 loop is CASSLLAGYGYTF. The CDR3 coding sequence is TGTGCCAGCAGTTTATTGGCAGGGTATGGCTACACCTTC. This chain connects TRBV28 to TRBJ1-2, with TRBD1 as a possible D gene (5 bases). The CDR3 is 13 residues long. Trimming took off 1 base at V and 5 bases at J, with 8 bases between the two ends. Germline assignment: CDR1 MDHEN and CDR2 SYDVKM.

This clonotype has ten or more counts. V gene TRBV6-2 or TRBV6-3 combines with J gene TRBJ2-1, with a weak D call TRBD1 (5 bases). The CDR3 has 15 amino acids. V shed 6 bases and J shed 0 bases, with 12 bases lying between them. Germline CDR1 and CDR2: MNHEY and SVGEGT. Here the CDR3 reads CASRRQSSSYNEQFF. The CDR3, as DNA: TGTGCCAGCAGGCGACAGTCGAGCTCCTACAATGAGCAGTTCTTC.

This clonotype was recorded at least ten times. CDR3 sequence reads: CASSFSGGDTQYF. The CDR3 DNA is TGTGCCAGCAGCTTTTCGGGGGGCGATACGCAGTATTTT. V is TRBV7-9 and J is TRBJ2-3, with D perhaps TRBD2 (7 bases). CDR3 length equals 13 residues. Trimming took off 3 bases at V and 6 bases at J, with 10 bases between the two ends. Germline-derived CDR1 and CDR2 are SEHNR and FQNEAQ (reference sequence).

The chain couples TRBV6-1 to TRBJ2-7; 8 bases are a match to TRBD1. In germline, CDR1 is MNHNS, CDR2 SASEGT. The junction had 15 bases not matched to a gene; V was cut back by 7 bases and J by 7 bases. The CDR3 consists of 15 residues. CDR3 coding DNA: TGTGCCAGCACAGCATCAGGGGGCGGGGTGCGGGAGCAGTACTTC. It is translated as CASTASGGGVREQYF.

Only a few counts were recorded for this clonotype. The V gene is TRBV7-2, the J gene TRBJ2-6; no clear D. This CDR3 comprises 18 residues. V shed 5 bases and J shed 0 bases, with 17 bases lying between them. Germline V gene lookup returns CDR1 SGHTA and CDR2 FQGNSA. CDR3 bases: TGTGCCAGCAGCGCCTCCCCCGACTTCATCTCTGGGGCCAACGTCCTGACTTTC. Amino acids: CASSASPDFISGANVLTF.

This chain links TRBV4-1 with TRBJ2-5, with D possibly matching TRBD2 (7 bases). The CDR3 totals 16 residues. Trimming cost V 0 bases and J 5 bases, with 16 bases left between them. CDR1 MGHRA and CDR2 YSYEKL come from the germline V gene. In nucleotides, the CDR3 is TGCGCCAGCAGCCAAGAAGGAGGGGGGGCCGGGGAGACCCAGTACTTC. Protein sequence: CASSQEGGGAGETQYF.

The chain carries TRBV5-1 and TRBJ1-4; TRBD1 agrees at 7 bases. The CDR3 runs 16 residues. The trim removed 0 bases at V and 3 bases at J, leaving 5 bases unmatched. Per the germline V gene, CDR1 is SGHRS and CDR2 is YFSETQ. CDR3 residues: CASSLAGGSANEKLFF. The DNA for the CDR3 is TGCGCCAGCAGCTTGGCAGGGGGATCGGCTAATGAAAAACTGTTTTTT.

V and J are TRBV4-2 and TRBJ1-4; D unclear. This CDR3 has 12 residues. CDR1 is LGHNA and CDR2 is YNFKEQ in the germline V gene. V was trimmed by 0 bases and J by 6 bases, leaving 2 bases between them. CDR3 in amino acids: CASSQDDEKLFF. The CDR3 DNA follows: TGTGCCAGCAGCCAAGATGATGAAAAACTGTTTTTT.